The 18 T cell receptor beta chains below come from one sample, sequenced in a study of cytomegalovirus exposure and HLA in healthy donors. The PCR employed 60 Vbeta primers together with 13 Jbeta primers. Repertoires were generated with immunoSEQ multiplex PCR, while TCRdb's copy carries only in-frame clones and drops some. The sample includes some 120,000 clones, around 9% of them seen just once. Input material: PBMCs. The receptor set was obtained from a middle-aged man in good health and CMV-seronegative.

The chain links TRBV9 to TRBJ1-2, with D perhaps matching TRBD1 (6 bases). CDR1 and CDR2 (germline): SGDLS, YYNGEE. V dropped 0 bases and J dropped 0 bases, with 9 bases sitting between them. The length of the CDR3 is 15 residues. CDR3 protein: CASSVGSGANYGYTF. CDR3 in DNA: TGTGCCAGCAGCGTAGGGTCAGGGGCTAACTATGGCTACACCTTC.

This chain connects TRBV11-3 to TRBJ2-7, with 8 bases lining up with TRBD1. The ends lost 5 bases at V and 6 bases at J; junction bases unmatched: 9. This CDR3 spans 14 amino acids. Per germline, CDR1 SGHNT and CDR2 YENEEA. The CDR3 region is CASSPGTGYSEQYF. The DNA of the CDR3 is TGTGCCAGCAGCCCTGGGACAGGTTATTCCGAGCAGTACTTC.

V usage is TRBV7-2 and J usage is TRBJ2-3; D uncertain. The V gene's germline CDR1 is SGHTA and CDR2 FQGNSA. V was pared by 0 bases and J by 7 bases, with 14 bases between. The CDR3 sequence is 15 residues long. CDR3 sequence: CASSLADPLRHTQYF. The CDR3 DNA reads TGTGCCAGCAGCTTAGCAGACCCCCTCAGGCATACGCAGTATTTT.

This clone was observed a few times. This chain uses TRBV7-9 with TRBJ2-2; D remains unclear. Germline assignment: CDR1 SEHNR and CDR2 FQNEAQ (reference sequence). This CDR3 has 16 residues. Trimming cost V 5 bases and J 0 bases, with 13 bases left between them. The CDR3 DNA follows: TGTGCCAGCAGCCATCCCCCCTCAGCGAACACCGGGGAGCTGTTTTTT. Translating gives CASSHPPSANTGELFF.

The gene calls are TRBV7-2 and TRBJ2-1; 10 bases are shared with TRBD2. The germline V gene encodes CDR1 SGHTA and CDR2 FQGNSA. The length of the CDR3 is 17 residues. Unmatched junction bases numbered 12, after V lost 5 bases and J lost 5 bases. The DNA for the CDR3 is TGTGCCAGCAGCGTCCACCTAGCGGGGGTTTCTAACAATGAGCAGTTCTTC. Translated, it gives CASSVHLAGVSNNEQFF.

The chain couples TRBV11-2 to TRBJ2-2, with D possibly TRBD1 on 5 matching bases. The V end lost 1 base, the J end lost 4 bases, and 7 bases lay between the germline ends. This CDR3 comprises 14 residues. CDR1 is SGHAT, CDR2 FQNNGV, per germline. The CDR3, as DNA: TGTGCCAGCAGCTTAGGGACAAGCACCGGGGAGCTGTTTTTT. Translation gives CASSLGTSTGELFF.

This rearrangement joins TRBV9 to TRBJ1-2; TRBD1 is a possible D gene (5 bases). The CDR3 contains 13 residues. Trimming shortened V by 7 bases and J by 3 bases, and 13 bases separated the two germline ends. CDR1 and CDR2 from the germline V gene are SGDLS and YYNGEE. CDR3 sequence reads: CASRGRVDYGYTF. The CDR3 region has the DNA TGTGCCAGCCGAGGCAGGGTTGACTATGGCTACACCTTC.

V usage is TRBV19 and J usage is TRBJ2-1, with 9 bases matching TRBD2. This CDR3 is 13 amino acids long. The V gene's germline CDR1 is LNHDA and CDR2 SQIVND (reference sequence). Trimming removed 5 bases from V and 7 bases from J; junction bases left unmatched: 3. CDR3 sequence reads: CASSPLAGNEQFF. As DNA, the CDR3 is TGTGCCAGTAGTCCTCTAGCGGGGAATGAGCAGTTCTTC.

This rearrangement joins TRBV27 to TRBJ1-1, with unresolved D. With 0 bases removed from V and 5 bases from J, the gap between germline ends came to 7 bases. This CDR3 is 13 amino acids long. The germline CDR1 and CDR2 sequences are MNHEY and SMNVEV (reference sequence). The CDR3 DNA sequence: TGTGCCAGCAGTTTATCGGTCAGGACTGAAGCTTTCTTT. Translated, it gives CASSLSVRTEAFF.

The chain has TRBV15 and TRBJ2-1; D is perhaps TRBD2 (7 bases). The CDR3 consists of 15 residues. The V gene lost 4 bases and the J gene lost 5 bases, with 15 bases spanning the gap. CDR1 is LNHNV and CDR2 is YYDKDF in the germline V gene (reference sequence). CDR3: CATSNNWGGNNEQFF. CDR3 DNA: TGTGCCACCAGCAACAATTGGGGGGGCAACAATGAGCAGTTCTTC.

The table lists this clone with a few counts. The CDR3 reads CAWNNDGYTF. CDR3 DNA: TGTGCCTGGAATAATGATGGCTACACCTTC. The chain combines TRBV30 with TRBJ1-2, with D unresolved. CDR3 length: 10 residues. V dropped 4 bases and J dropped 6 bases, with 6 bases sitting between them. Germline values: CDR1 GTSNPN, CDR2 SVGIG (reference sequence).

The rearrangement uses TRBV10-3 and TRBJ1-5, with D hard to call. There are 15 residues in the CDR3. V was cut by 0 bases and J by 0 bases, with 6 bases left in between. The germline gives CDR1 ENHRY, CDR2 SYGVKD. CDR3 bases: TGTGCCATCAGTGAGTCCTCAGATAGCAATCAGCCCCAGCATTTT. Translation: CAISESSDSNQPQHF.

The chain combines TRBV10-2 with TRBJ1-5, with 7 bases identical to TRBD1. The J segment lost 4 bases and the V segment lost 2 bases, leaving 2 bases of the junction unmatched. The CDR3 runs to 14 residues. CDR1 and CDR2 (germline): WSHSY, SAAADI. Here the CDR3 DNA reads TGCGCCAGCAGTGAGGCGGGACAGAATCAGCCCCAGCATTTT. Translating gives CASSEAGQNQPQHF.

CDR3 coding DNA: TGTGCCAGCAGCGTATCAGGGGTCAATCAGCCCCAGCATTTT. Its translation is CASSVSGVNQPQHF. The rearrangement uses TRBV9 and TRBJ1-5; possible D gene TRBD1, 6 bases. Trimming pared 1 base from V and 3 bases from J, leaving 8 bases between. There are 14 residues in the CDR3. Germline CDR1 and CDR2: SGDLS and YYNGEE.

The CDR3 DNA follows: TGCGCCAGCAGCTTGGAACTAGCGGGGAGCATTACCACAGATACGCAGTATTTT. Encoded protein: CASSLELAGSITTDTQYF. This chain joins TRBV5-1 and TRBJ2-3; 10 positions match TRBD2. This CDR3 is built from 18 residues. The V gene end was trimmed by 0 bases and the J gene end by 2 bases; junction bases not matched to a gene: 9. Per germline, CDR1 SGHRS and CDR2 YFSETQ.

J is TRBJ2-1 and V is TRBV5-1, with 7 bases identical to TRBD2. The CDR3 contains 15 residues. V lost 3 bases and J lost 5; bases outside the gene matches: 8. The germline V gene has CDR1 SGHRS and CDR2 YFSETQ. The CDR3 nucleotides are TGCGCCAGCAGCTATCAGCGGGGCCCCAACAATGAGCAGTTCTTC. Translated: CASSYQRGPNNEQFF.

This clone appeared a few times. The chain employs TRBV27 and TRBJ1-2; possibly TRBD1 for D (5 bases). Trimming stripped 4 bases from V and 4 bases from J, with 16 bases between. Looked up from germline, CDR1 is MNHEY and CDR2 is SMNVEV (reference sequence). The CDR3 is 15 residues long. CDR3 nucleotides: TGTGCCAGCAGTTCGGCCCCTGGGGCGCGCTATGGCTACACCTTC. It translates to CASSSAPGARYGYTF.

This clone was counted between two and nine times. V and J are TRBV11-3 and TRBJ2-1; maybe TRBD2 (6 bases). Germline V gene sequence: CDR1 SGHNT, CDR2 YENEEA. The CDR3 spans 16 residues. Between the trimmed V and J ends, which lost 6 bases and 4 bases, there was a span of 19 bases. CDR3 region: CASSVRSSGPYNEQFF. The DNA of the CDR3 is TGTGCCAGCAGTGTTAGATCCAGCGGGCCTTACAATGAGCAGTTCTTC.